These 18 T cell receptor beta chains originate from one sample sequenced in a study of T cell responses to AZD1222 COVID-19 vaccine. Sequencing was performed with immunoSEQ multiplex PCR; in TCRdb, only in-frame clones are kept and a portion is missing. Among 70,000 to 95,000 clones, approximately 90% were seen once, and the ten largest hold around 8%. The sequencing here drew on peripheral blood, taken 28 days after the second AZD1222 dose. The receptors originated from an adult who received the AZD1222 COVID-19 vaccine.

J is TRBJ2-5 and V is TRBV27; perhaps D is TRBD1 or TRBD2 (5 bases each). V was shortened by 6 bases and J by 5 bases, with 16 bases between the two germline ends. The CDR3 extends over 14 amino acids. Germline loops: CDR1 MNHEY, CDR2 SMNVEV (reference sequence). CDR3 amino acids: CASSLTGRGETQYF. The CDR3 coding sequence is TGTGCCAGCAGCCTAACGGGGCGCGGGGAGACCCAGTACTTC.

This clone was seen a few times. V usage is TRBV30 and J usage is TRBJ1-2; 7 bases line up with TRBD1. CDR1 is GTSNPN and CDR2 is SVGIG in the germline V gene (reference sequence). This CDR3 contains 12 residues. J lost 7 bases, V lost 3 bases, and 5 bases had no gene match. CDR3 protein: CAWRRGPGGYTF. CDR3 bases: TGTGCCTGGAGAAGGGGGCCGGGTGGCTACACCTTC.

This chain links TRBV7-2 with TRBJ1-2; maybe TRBD1 (5 bases). V was trimmed by 2 bases and J by 4 bases, leaving 17 bases between them. Germline CDR1 SGHTA, CDR2 FQGNSA. This CDR3 is built from 16 residues. DNA for the CDR3: TGTGCCAGCAGCTTATCGGGAGCCTCCGGGGCCTATGGCTACACCTTC. Translation gives CASSLSGASGAYGYTF.

V gene TRBV9 combines with J gene TRBJ1-2; 7 bases map to TRBD1. The CDR3 extends over 14 amino acids. J gave up 4 bases and V 4 bases, and 7 bases lay outside the gene matches. CDR1 is SGDLS and CDR2 is YYNGEE in the germline V gene. The CDR3 bases are TGTGCCAGCAGCCCAGGGGGGGGTACCTATGGCTACACCTTC. Protein product: CASSPGGGTYGYTF.

The chain recombines TRBV28 with TRBJ1-2; D gene uncertain. The CDR3 has 13 amino acids. V shed 2 bases and J shed 6 bases, with 10 bases lying between them. CDR1 is MDHEN and CDR2 is SYDVKM in the germline V gene. The CDR3 DNA is TGTGCCAGCAGTTTAGGTCCATATGATGGCTACACCTTC. Protein sequence: CASSLGPYDGYTF.

The CDR3 nucleotides read TGTGCCAGTAGGGAGGGCGGGCGAACTAATGAAAAACTGTTTTTT. Encoded protein: CASREGGRTNEKLFF. J is TRBJ1-4 and V is TRBV19, with unresolved D. From germline, CDR1 is LNHDA and CDR2 SQIVND (reference sequence). The CDR3 has 15 residues. Trimming removed 6 bases at V and 1 base at J, with 12 bases between.

V usage is TRBV28 and J usage is TRBJ1-1; D uncertain. CDR1 is MDHEN and CDR2 is SYDVKM in the germline V gene. Trimming pared 5 bases from V and 6 bases from J, leaving 13 bases between. The CDR3 extends over 13 amino acids. In DNA, the CDR3 is TGTGCCAGCAGTCTTCCACTAAGACCTGAAGCTTTCTTT. Its translation: CASSLPLRPEAFF.

This sequence joins TRBV4-1 and TRBJ2-7; maybe TRBD1 (6 bases). CDR3 length: 16 amino acids. V dropped 0 bases and J dropped 3 bases, with 15 bases sitting between them. Germline CDR1 MGHRA, CDR2 YSYEKL. The CDR3 nucleotides are TGCGCCAGCAGCCAAGATTGGAAACAGGGAATCTACGAGCAGTACTTC. Amino acid sequence: CASSQDWKQGIYEQYF.

The V gene is TRBV9, the J gene TRBJ2-7; 11 bases line up with TRBD2. Germline trimming cut 5 bases from V and 2 bases from J; bases unmatched to any gene: 9. CDR3 length: 16 residues. Germline V CDR1 and CDR2: SGDLS, YYNGEE. The CDR3 DNA follows: TGTGCCAGCAGTGGAACCGGGACTAGCGGAACCTACGAGCAGTACTTC. Translating gives CASSGTGTSGTYEQYF. The complete variable domain, with remaining parts taken from reference TRBV9 and TRBJ2-7, reads DSGVTQTPKHLITATGQRVTLRCSPRSGDLSVYWYQQSLDQGLQFLIQYYNGEERAKGNILERFSAQQFPDLHSELNLSSLELGDSALYFCASSGTGTSGTYEQYFGPGTRLTVT.

The V gene is TRBV9, the J gene TRBJ1-1; D is possibly TRBD1 (5 bases). CDR1 and CDR2 from the germline V gene are SGDLS and YYNGEE. V lost 6 bases, J lost 6 bases, and 18 bases lay in between. The CDR3 runs 14 residues. The CDR3 reads CASTPEDNKAEAFF. CDR3 bases: TGTGCCAGCACCCCAGAGGACAACAAAGCTGAAGCTTTCTTT. Supplemented by reference TRBV9 and TRBJ1-1, the full variable domain reads DSGVTQTPKHLITATGQRVTLRCSPRSGDLSVYWYQQSLDQGLQFLIQYYNGEERAKGNILERFSAQQFPDLHSELNLSSLELGDSALYFCASTPEDNKAEAFFGQGTRLTVV.

There are a few counts of this clone. The chain uses TRBV28 and TRBJ1-5; weak D call: TRBD1 (5 bases). The CDR3 is 14 amino acids. V dropped 2 bases and J dropped 5 bases, with 10 bases sitting between them. Germline CDR1 and CDR2: MDHEN and SYDVKM. The CDR3 spells CASSLPREYQPQHF. Written as DNA, the CDR3 is TGTGCCAGCAGTTTACCCAGGGAGTATCAGCCCCAGCATTTT.

The rearrangement links TRBV28 to TRBJ2-7, with D perhaps matching TRBD2 (6 bases). Deletions cut 6 bases from V and 0 bases from J, with 18 bases between. There are 16 residues in the CDR3. Germline V CDR1 and CDR2: MDHEN, SYDVKM. CDR3 residues: CASSPGEGPVSYEQYF. The CDR3 coding sequence is TGTGCCAGCAGCCCGGGGGAAGGCCCCGTCTCCTACGAGCAGTACTTC. Looking up the rest from reference TRBV28 and TRBJ2-7 gives the full variable domain: DVKVTQSSRYLVKRTGEKVFLECVQDMDHENMFWYRQDPGLGLRLIYFSYDVKMKEKGDIPEGYSVSREKKERFSLILESASTNQTSMYLCASSPGEGPVSYEQYFGPGTRLTVT.

This sequence joins TRBV18 and TRBJ2-7; D not certain. Germline V gene lookup returns CDR1 KGHSH and CDR2 LQKENI. The CDR3 runs to 14 residues. The V and J ends lost 3 bases and 2 bases respectively, with 11 bases between them. In DNA form, the CDR3 reads TGTGCCAGCTCACCCCCGCGGACCACCTACGAGCAGTACTTC. Translated: CASSPPRTTYEQYF.

This chain joins TRBV27 and TRBJ2-7, with 8 bases identical to TRBD2. V was pared by 1 base and J by 3 bases, with 8 bases of the junction left unmatched. Germline V gene data show CDR1 as MNHEY and CDR2 as SMNVEV (reference sequence). This CDR3 has 16 residues. The CDR3 is CASSLFSGTANYEQYF. CDR3 sequence (DNA): TGTGCCAGCAGTTTATTTAGCGGGACGGCAAACTACGAGCAGTACTTC.

The chain joins TRBV7-9 to TRBJ1-5; the D gene is possibly TRBD1 (6 bases). Trimming cost V 4 bases and J 6 bases, with 13 bases left between them. Germline V CDR1 and CDR2: SEHNR, FQNEAQ (reference sequence). This CDR3 comprises 14 residues. This CDR3 is CASSSNREGQPQHF. DNA of the CDR3: TGTGCCAGCAGCTCTAACAGGGAGGGTCAGCCCCAGCATTTT.

This clone was seen a handful of times. The chain carries TRBV5-1 and TRBJ2-1, with 12 bases identical to TRBD2. CDR1 and CDR2 (germline): SGHRS, YFSETQ. This CDR3 region has 15 residues. V trimming: 4 bases; J trimming: 10 bases; junction bases outside the gene matches: 9. The CDR3 spells CASSPPGLAGKEQFF. In DNA, the CDR3 is TGCGCCAGCAGCCCTCCCGGACTAGCGGGAAAAGAGCAGTTCTTC. Using reference TRBV5-1 and TRBJ2-1 for the parts outside the CDR3, the full variable domain is KAGVTQTPRYLIKTRGQQVTLSCSPISGHRSVSWYQQTPGQGLQFLFEYFSETQRNKGNFPGRFSGRQFSNSRSEMNVSTLELGDSALYLCASSPPGLAGKEQFFGPGTRLTVL.

J is TRBJ1-1 and V is TRBV30; D is unresolved. The germline CDR1 and CDR2 sequences are GTSNPN and SVGIG (reference sequence). V shed 7 bases and J shed 1 base, with 16 bases lying between them. The CDR3 runs 14 residues. CDR3 in amino acids: CASELGLGNTEAFF. The DNA for the CDR3 is TGTGCCTCCGAATTGGGGTTGGGGAACACTGAAGCTTTCTTT. Full variable domain (outside the CDR3, taken from reference TRBV30 and TRBJ1-1): SQTIHQWPATLVQPVGSPLSLECTVEGTSNPNLYWYRQAAGRGLQLLFYSVGIGQISSEVPQNLSASRPQDRQFILSSKKLLLSDSGFYLCASELGLGNTEAFFGQGTRLTVV.

This clone was picked up one time. The chain uses TRBV5-8 and TRBJ2-2, with 11 bases lining up with TRBD2. Germline CDR1 is SGHTS and CDR2 is YDEGEE. This CDR3 region has 17 residues. J was trimmed by 3 bases and V by 7 bases; bases with no gene match: 11. The CDR3 DNA follows: TGTGCCAGCGCTCCAACCTTACTAGCGGGAGACACCGGGGAGCTGTTTTTT. Encoded protein: CASAPTLLAGDTGELFF.